One and the same sample provided the 21 T cell receptor beta chains below, sequenced in a study of T-cell reconstitution after alpha-beta-depleted transplantation in children. This sample's TCRbeta library carried unique molecular identifier barcodes. Each CDR3 protein gets one entry after TCRdb re-called the PCR reads with MiXCR. The sample consists of 80,000 to 100,000 distinct CDR3 sequences, around a quarter of them appearing once. Source: PBMCs, taken before TCRalphabeta/CD19-depleted stem cell transplant. The receptor source for this set is a boy aged 2 to 10 with acute lymphoblastic leukemia, due to receive a stem cell transplant.

This clonotype was counted a few times. This sequence joins TRBV7-9 and TRBJ2-7; TRBD1 matches at 9 bases. Trimming at V came to 2 bases and at J to 5 bases, leaving 4 bases not matched to a gene. The CDR3 has 14 residues. Germline values: CDR1 SEHNR, CDR2 FQNEAQ (reference sequence). DNA of the CDR3: TGTGCCAGCAGCTTACTGGACAGGGGTGACGAGCAGTACTTC. Its protein is CASSLLDRGDEQYF.

This clonotype has a handful of counts. The chain employs TRBV12-3 or TRBV12-4 and TRBJ1-1; D gene uncertain. The V gene lost 7 bases and the J gene lost 5 bases, with 17 bases spanning the gap. The CDR3 extends over 14 amino acids. The CDR3 sequence: CASTPRAGRTEAFF. The CDR3 DNA follows: TGTGCCAGCACCCCAAGGGCCGGGAGGACTGAAGCTTTCTTT.

V gene TRBV5-1 combines with J gene TRBJ2-2; D might be TRBD1 (6 bases). Trimming removed 5 bases at V and 2 bases at J, with 13 bases between. This CDR3 contains 15 residues. Germline CDR1 is SGHRS and CDR2 is YFSETQ. The chain's CDR3 is CASSISGANTGELFF. CDR3 sequence (DNA): TGCGCCAGCAGTATATCAGGGGCAAACACCGGGGAGCTGTTTTTT.

The sample holds many counts of this clonotype. The V and J genes are TRBV29-1 and TRBJ2-7, with D perhaps given as TRBD1 or TRBD2 (6 bases each). The CDR3 covers 13 residues. V was shortened by 5 bases and J by 0 bases, with 11 bases between the two germline ends. Germline V gives CDR1 SQVTM, CDR2 ANQGSEA. CDR3 sequence reads: CSVPRDTSYEQYF. The CDR3, as DNA: TGCAGCGTTCCGCGGGACACCTCCTACGAGCAGTACTTC.

The rearrangement links TRBV3-1 to TRBJ2-7, with 8 nucleotides matching TRBD2. The CDR3 is 15 residues long. Per germline, CDR1 LGHDT and CDR2 YNNKEL (reference sequence). V trimming: 2 bases; J trimming: 5 bases; junction bases outside the gene matches: 8. The CDR3, as DNA: TGTGCCAGCAGCCAACTAGCGGGTAAGGTGGACGAGCAGTACTTC. Encoded protein: CASSQLAGKVDEQYF.

V usage is TRBV5-1 and J usage is TRBJ2-5; D is possibly TRBD2 (6 bases). The germline V and J ends were trimmed by 4 bases and 6 bases, with 13 bases remaining between them. Germline CDR1 SGHRS, CDR2 YFSETQ. The CDR3 has 13 residues. CDR3 sequence: CASSAEGRQTQYF. The CDR3 region has the DNA TGCGCCAGCAGCGCGGAGGGGCGACAGACCCAGTACTTC. Complete variable domain (other parts from reference TRBV5-1 and TRBJ2-5): KAGVTQTPRYLIKTRGQQVTLSCSPISGHRSVSWYQQTPGQGLQFLFEYFSETQRNKGNFPGRFSGRQFSNSRSEMNVSTLELGDSALYLCASSAEGRQTQYFGPGTRLLVL.

This clonotype was found a few times. The V call is TRBV20-1, the J call TRBJ1-6, with D unclear. The CDR3 has 15 residues. The germline CDR1 and CDR2 sequences are DFQATT and SNEGSKA (reference sequence). V was pared by 4 bases and J by 6 bases, with 16 bases between. CDR3 region: CSAKGNSPSNSPLHF. CDR3 nucleotides: TGCAGTGCTAAAGGGAACTCACCCAGTAATTCACCCCTCCACTTT.

The chain couples TRBV24-1 to TRBJ2-7; D is unresolved. Germline V CDR1 and CDR2: KGHDR, SFDVKD. With 4 bases removed from V and 2 bases from J, the gap between germline ends came to 11 bases. CDR3 length equals 14 residues. CDR3 sequence reads: CATSEPLAPYEQYF. Here the CDR3 DNA reads TGTGCCACCAGTGAGCCTTTGGCCCCCTACGAGCAGTACTTC.

This clonotype was picked up a small number of times. The V call is TRBV4-3, the J call TRBJ2-3; 8 bases align to TRBD1. The CDR3 runs to 16 residues. Germline CDR1 and CDR2: LGHNA and YSLEER. V shed 7 bases, J shed 4 bases, and the junction held 13 bases outside the gene matches. The CDR3: CASTSLRTGLPDTQYF. The CDR3 bases are TGCGCCAGCACGAGTCTCCGGACAGGGTTACCAGATACGCAGTATTTT.

The rearrangement links TRBV12-3 or TRBV12-4 to TRBJ2-1; 7 bases map to TRBD1. V lost 2 bases to trimming and J lost 3 bases; unmatched junction nucleotides: 4. The CDR3 is 15 residues long. The CDR3 reads CASSLRQGRYNEQFF. DNA for the CDR3: TGTGCCAGCAGTTTACGACAGGGCCGCTACAATGAGCAGTTCTTC.

In the case of this clonotype: The junction shows a germline mismatch at one end, possibly a read error. This chain uses TRBV6-6 with TRBJ2-7, with 8 bases matching TRBD1. From germline, CDR1 is MNHNY and CDR2 SVGAGI (reference sequence). The CDR3 extends over 12 amino acids. The CDR3, as DNA: TGTGCCAGCAGTTACTCGGAGGACAGGGTAAACTTC. Translating it yields CASSYSEDRVNF.

The chain carries TRBV7-2 and TRBJ2-5, with 10 nucleotides matching TRBD1. The CDR3 extends over 14 amino acids. CDR1 and CDR2 from the germline V gene are SGHTA and FQGNSA. With V trimmed by 2 bases and J by 6 bases, 3 bases remained unmatched. CDR3 sequence: CASSLPGQGQTQYF. DNA for the CDR3: TGTGCCAGCAGCTTACCGGGACAGGGGCAGACCCAGTACTTC.

This clonotype was seen a few times. This sequence joins TRBV20-1 and TRBJ2-6; D not resolved. V shed 3 bases and J shed 0 bases, with 6 bases lying between them. The germline V gene encodes CDR1 DFQATT and CDR2 SNEGSKA (reference sequence). This CDR3 is built from 14 residues. DNA for the CDR3: TGCAGTGCTAGTTTTATCTCTGGGGCCAACGTCCTGACTTTC. It codes for CSASFISGANVLTF.

There are a few counts of this clonotype. The CDR3 DNA follows: TGTGCCAGCAGCTCTAAGTACGGGCAGTTCTTC. Translation: CASSSKYGQFF. The chain has TRBV11-2 and TRBJ2-1; no clear D. CDR3 size: 11 residues. V was pared by 4 bases and J by 12 bases, with 10 bases between. The V gene's germline CDR1 is SGHAT and CDR2 FQNNGV.

This rearrangement joins TRBV5-6 to TRBJ2-3; 11 nucleotides align to TRBD2. Germline V gene data show CDR1 as SGHDT and CDR2 as YYEEEE. The CDR3 totals 18 residues. With V trimmed by 4 bases and J by 10 bases, 20 bases remained unmatched. CDR3 protein: CASSLTPGLAEPGGSQYF. The CDR3 nucleotides read TGTGCCAGCAGCCTAACTCCGGGACTAGCGGAGCCCGGGGGGTCGCAGTATTTT.

This rearrangement joins TRBV6-1 to TRBJ1-2, with D tentatively TRBD1 (6 bases). This CDR3 spans 14 amino acids. Trimming cost V 6 bases and J 3 bases, with 14 bases left between them. From germline, CDR1 is MNHNS and CDR2 SASEGT. In DNA, the CDR3 is TGTGCCAGCAGACAGGGCAGGGGAGACTATGGCTACACCTTC. Residues: CASRQGRGDYGYTF.

This chain uses TRBV3-1 with TRBJ1-3; D call uncertain. The V end lost 4 bases, the J end lost 0 bases, and 10 bases lay between the germline ends. The germline V gene encodes CDR1 LGHDT and CDR2 YNNKEL (reference sequence). The CDR3 loop spans 15 amino acids. This CDR3 reads CASSPRGASGNTIYF. CDR3 in DNA: TGTGCCAGCAGCCCCCGAGGAGCCTCTGGAAACACCATATATTTT.

This rearrangement joins TRBV20-1 to TRBJ2-7, with D uncertain. Germline V lookup: CDR1 DFQATT, CDR2 SNEGSKA (reference sequence). This CDR3 region has 10 residues. V dropped 7 bases and J dropped 3 bases, with 7 bases sitting between them. The CDR3 region is CSGSDYEQYF. CDR3 nucleotides: TGCAGTGGATCCGACTACGAGCAGTACTTC.

This clonotype was seen a handful of times. The rearrangement joins TRBV11-2 to TRBJ2-2, with D possibly TRBD2 on 5 matching bases. The germline gives CDR1 SGHAT, CDR2 FQNNGV. V was trimmed by 1 base and J by 3 bases, leaving 15 bases between them. This CDR3 comprises 17 residues. CDR3 nucleotide sequence: TGTGCCAGCAGCTTAGGAGGTGTCGGGGTATACACCGGGGAGCTGTTTTTT. This encodes CASSLGGVGVYTGELFF. The complete variable domain, with remaining parts taken from reference TRBV11-2 and TRBJ2-2, reads EAGVAQSPRYKIIEKRQSVAFWCNPISGHATLYWYQQILGQGPKLLIQFQNNGVVDDSQLPKDRFSAERLKGVDSTLKIQPAKLEDSAVYLCASSLGGVGVYTGELFFGEGSRLTVL.

Only a few counts were recorded for this clonotype. V is TRBV5-1 and J is TRBJ2-5; D possibly matches TRBD1 or TRBD2 (5 bases each). The CDR3 is made up of 15 amino acids. CDR1 SGHRS and CDR2 YFSETQ come from the germline V gene. The V end lost 0 bases, the J end lost 4 bases, and 13 bases lay between the germline ends. The CDR3 spells CASSLEIGAGETQYF. In nucleotides, the CDR3 is TGCGCCAGCAGCTTGGAGATCGGGGCCGGAGAGACCCAGTACTTC.

This clonotype appeared a single time. The genes are TRBV7-9 and TRBJ2-1, with D perhaps matching TRBD1 (5 bases). The CDR3 is made up of 16 amino acids. V was cut by 2 bases and J by 4 bases, with 15 bases left in between. The germline V gene encodes CDR1 SEHNR and CDR2 FQNEAQ (reference sequence). CDR3 in amino acids: CASSLRGTEMYNEQFF. The CDR3 DNA follows: TGTGCCAGCAGCTTAAGGGGCACGGAGATGTACAATGAGCAGTTCTTC.